These T cell receptor beta chains were read from a single sample in a study of CD8+CD57+ T cells in acquired aplastic anemia. TCRdb fed the reads into MiXCR, producing one record per CDR3 protein. The sample carries 120,000 or so distinct CDR3 sequences, 48% recorded once. Material: sorted CD4+, CD8+, or CD8+CD57+ T cells (not recorded which) from PBMCs. Source of these receptors: a human donor in good health, serving as a control. The CDR3 runs from the conserved cysteine through the conserved F or W. A D gene is named only where the DNA matches it firmly. A clone size is listed for some rows: how often the clone was seen (once, few, many), or a class if it is expanded.

j_call d_call clone_size v_call cdr3_aa cdr3_nt
TRBJ1-1 . . TRBV7-2 CASSQGTMNTEAFF TGTGCCAGCAGCCAGGGGACAATGAACACTGAAGCTTTCTTT
TRBJ1-6 . many TRBV6-1 CASSSQRSPLHF TGTGCCAGCAGCTCCCAGCGTTCACCCCTCCACTTT
TRBJ2-2 . many TRBV11-3 CASSESPNTGELFF TGTGCCAGCAGCGAATCCCCGAACACCGGGGAGCTGTTTTTT
TRBJ2-7 TRBD2 many TRBV12-3/TRBV12-4 CASSPQRGASYEQYF TGTGCCAGCAGCCCCCAGCGGGGGGCATCCTACGAGCAGTACTTC
TRBJ1-3 TRBD1 . TRBV19 CASMIQGDGYTIYF TGTGCCAGTATGATCCAGGGGGATGGCTACACCATATATTTT
TRBJ2-1 . few TRBV18 CASSPPGRGANNEQFF TGTGCCAGCTCACCCCCCGGTAGGGGGGCGAACAATGAGCAGTTCTTC
TRBJ1-1 TRBD1 . TRBV2 CANRQGSNTEAFF TGTGCCAACAGACAGGGGTCGAACACTGAAGCTTTCTTT
TRBJ2-1 TRBD1 medium-sized TRBV29-1 CSVAQGNEQFF TGCAGCGTTGCACAGGGGAATGAGCAGTTCTTC
TRBJ1-1 . . TRBV2 CASTSQGETEAFF TGTGCCAGCACATCACAGGGAGAAACTGAAGCTTTCTTT
TRBJ1-2 . . TRBV7-9 CASSLAGVYTF TGTGCCAGCAGCTTAGCCGGTGTGTACACCTTC
TRBJ2-2 TRBD2 many TRBV24-1 CATSDPRTSGNTGELFF TGTGCCACCAGTGACCCGAGGACTAGCGGAAACACCGGGGAGCTGTTTTTT
TRBJ2-3 TRBD1 many TRBV5-1 CASSLNPGTDKQYF TGCGCCAGCAGCTTGAACCCCGGGACAGACAAGCAGTATTTT
TRBJ2-5 TRBD2 many TRBV7-2 CASSPGGAQYF TGTGCCAGCAGCCCTGGGGGGGCCCAGTACTTC
TRBJ2-5 . many TRBV9 CASSVAPESETQYF TGTGCCAGCAGCGTAGCTCCAGAATCGGAGACCCAGTACTTC
TRBJ1-5 . . TRBV20-1 CSARQPQGNQPQHF TGCAGTGCTAGGCAGCCTCAAGGCAATCAGCCCCAGCATTTT
TRBJ1-1 TRBD1 . TRBV19 CASSNPGTGENTEAFF TGTGCCAGTAGTAATCCCGGGACAGGGGAGAACACTGAAGCTTTCTTT
TRBJ2-7 . . TRBV5-5 CASSAGGTGDEQYF TGTGCCAGCAGCGCCGGAGGGACCGGCGACGAGCAGTACTTC
TRBJ2-7 . . TRBV24-1 CATCGRSYEQYF TGTGCCACCTGTGGCCGATCCTACGAGCAGTACTTC
TRBJ2-2 . . TRBV19 CASSIDLSGTGELFF TGTGCCAGTAGTATAGATCTATCGGGGACCGGGGAGCTGTTTTTT
TRBJ2-1 TRBD2 many TRBV6-2/TRBV6-3 CASRIAGGFNNEQFF TGTGCCAGCAGGATAGCGGGGGGGTTCAACAATGAGCAGTTCTTC
TRBJ1-2 TRBD1 many TRBV6-2/TRBV6-3 CASSYWGPAGQGLYGGYTF TGTGCCAGCAGTTACTGGGGCCCAGCGGGACAGGGTTTATACGGTGGCTACACCTTC
TRBJ1-5 . . TRBV2 CASSDLGGLQHF TGCGCCAGCAGTGATCTGGGAGGGCTCCAGCATTTT
TRBJ2-7 TRBD2 once TRBV2 CASGGVNYNEQYF TGTGCCAGCGGGGGGGTCAACTACAACGAGCAGTACTTC
TRBJ1-3 . . TRBV19 CASSRDGRNTIYF TGTGCCAGTAGCCGGGACGGACGAAACACCATATATTTT
TRBJ1-1 . many TRBV7-2 CASSLSSIAEAFF TGTGCCAGCAGCTTGAGCAGTATCGCTGAAGCTTTCTTT
TRBJ1-5 TRBD1 . TRBV12-5 CASGRTGIHQPQHF TGTGCTAGTGGCCGGACAGGGATTCATCAGCCCCAGCATTTT
TRBJ2-3 . . TRBV3-1 CASSHPRRVHF TGTGCCAGCAGCCACCCCAGGCGGGTACATTTT
TRBJ1-6 . medium-sized TRBV10-3 CAIKNGVGVNSPLHF TGTGCCATCAAAAATGGGGTAGGGGTCAATTCACCCCTCCACTTT
TRBJ1-1 . . TRBV2 CASREQGGYAEAFF TGTGCCAGCAGGGAACAGGGAGGGTACGCTGAAGCTTTCTTT
TRBJ2-5 TRBD2 . TRBV11-2 CASSQGAGGLQETQYF TGTGCCAGCAGCCAAGGGGCGGGGGGCTTACAAGAGACCCAGTACTTC
TRBJ2-2 TRBD2 many TRBV6-2/TRBV6-3 CAIPSGTSVNTGELFF TGTGCCATTCCGTCCGGGACTAGCGTTAACACCGGGGAGCTGTTTTTT
TRBJ1-6 . few TRBV7-7 CASSSAPNSPLHF TGTGCCAGCAGCTCGGCCCCTAATTCACCCCTCCACTTT
TRBJ2-7 . many TRBV4-2 CASSHRPEREQYF TGTGCCAGCAGCCACAGACCGGAAAGGGAGCAGTACTTC
TRBJ1-5 . many TRBV6-1 CASSRDKQPQHF TGTGCCAGCAGCCGGGACAAACAGCCCCAGCATTTT
TRBJ1-1 . . TRBV25-1 CASSEPYGTEAFF TGTGCCAGCAGTGAACCTTACGGGACTGAAGCTTTCTTT
TRBJ2-3 TRBD2 . TRBV9 CASSFRTSGGAGGTQYF TGTGCCAGCAGCTTTCGGACTAGCGGGGGGGCCGGGGGTACGCAGTATTTT
TRBJ2-1 . once TRBV19 CASSISGRNNEQFF TGTGCCAGTAGTATCTCTGGCAGAAACAATGAGCAGTTCTTC
TRBJ2-7 TRBD2 . TRBV11-2 CASSLEASGIYEQYF TGTGCCAGCAGCTTAGAGGCTAGCGGGATCTACGAGCAGTACTTC
TRBJ2-7 . . TRBV24-1 CATSDLREQYF TGTGCCACCAGTGATTTGCGCGAGCAGTACTTC
TRBJ2-5 . . TRBV20-1 CSAPDQGTQYF TGCAGTGCTCCTGACCAAGGGACCCAGTACTTC
TRBJ1-2 . few TRBV29-1 CSVATAEDYGYTF TGCAGCGTTGCGACAGCGGAAGACTATGGCTACACCTTC
TRBJ1-4 . few TRBV5-1 CASSLGQATNEKLFF TGCGCCAGCAGCTTGGGACAGGCAACTAATGAAAAACTGTTTTTT